This T cell receptor (beta chain) was sequenced during a study of shared clonotypes between healthy human individuals. The protocol was immunoSEQ multiplex PCR, while the TCRdb copy is restricted to in-frame clones and leaves out a portion. The profile shows roughly 890,000 clones, 80% to 95% of them singletons. CD45RO-negative cells were positively selected for CCR7, leaving out terminally differentiated effector memory CD45RA+ cells. The CDR3 is 17 residues long. Trimming took 4 bases from V and 2 from J, leaving 20 bases between them. The germline V gene encodes CDR1 MGHRA and CDR2 YSYEKL. The J gene is TRBJ2-5, the V gene TRBV4-1, with D perhaps TRBD1 (5 bases). Material for sequencing was naive CD8+ T cells sorted from blood. The origin of this receptor is a man aged 25 to 40 in good health. This chain's CDR3 is CASSLYPGAEDQETQYF. DNA for the CDR3: TGCGCCAGCAGCCTCTACCCTGGGGCAGAGGATCAAGAGACCCAGTACTTC.